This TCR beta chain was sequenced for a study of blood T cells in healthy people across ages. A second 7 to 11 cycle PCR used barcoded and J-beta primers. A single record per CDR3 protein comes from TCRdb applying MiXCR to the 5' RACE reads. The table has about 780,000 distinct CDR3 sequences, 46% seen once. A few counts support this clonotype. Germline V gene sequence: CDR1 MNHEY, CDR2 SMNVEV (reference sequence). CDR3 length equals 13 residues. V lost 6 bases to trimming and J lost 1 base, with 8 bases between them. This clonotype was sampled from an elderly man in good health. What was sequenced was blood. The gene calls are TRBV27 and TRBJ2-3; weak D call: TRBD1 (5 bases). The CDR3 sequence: CASRMTGTDTQYF. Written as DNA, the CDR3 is TGTGCCAGCAGGATGACAGGCACAGATACGCAGTATTTT.